This T cell receptor beta chain appears in the sequencing data of a study of blood T cell repertoires in COVID-19. Study as a whole: COVID-19 samples, acute and convalescent, were from the United States, Italy and Spain. PBMCs, B-cell-depleted T cells, or T cells provided the cDNA or gDNA that made up the material.

Per the original data handling: Nucleated cell counts were estimated from reference gene primer amplification. Data came from immunoSEQ multiplex PCR; TCRdb stores just in-frame clones and leaves some out. For V, J and clone size, that table is used; D and trimming come from the DNA. This sample has around 310,000 clones, with about nine tenths found just once. Sample: peripheral blood. The receptor comes from a woman in her thirties with COVID-19, enrolled during active disease.

The CDR3 DNA is TGTGCCAGCAGCTTAGTAGCGGGAAGGGGGCAAGAGACCCAGTACTTC. Translating gives CASSLVAGRGQETQYF. The chain combines TRBV7-9 with TRBJ2-5; 8 nucleotides agree with TRBD2. Germline V gene sequence: CDR1 SEHNR, CDR2 FQNEAQ (reference sequence). The V segment lost 1 base and the J segment 2 bases; nucleotides outside the gene matches: 6. This CDR3 region has 16 residues.